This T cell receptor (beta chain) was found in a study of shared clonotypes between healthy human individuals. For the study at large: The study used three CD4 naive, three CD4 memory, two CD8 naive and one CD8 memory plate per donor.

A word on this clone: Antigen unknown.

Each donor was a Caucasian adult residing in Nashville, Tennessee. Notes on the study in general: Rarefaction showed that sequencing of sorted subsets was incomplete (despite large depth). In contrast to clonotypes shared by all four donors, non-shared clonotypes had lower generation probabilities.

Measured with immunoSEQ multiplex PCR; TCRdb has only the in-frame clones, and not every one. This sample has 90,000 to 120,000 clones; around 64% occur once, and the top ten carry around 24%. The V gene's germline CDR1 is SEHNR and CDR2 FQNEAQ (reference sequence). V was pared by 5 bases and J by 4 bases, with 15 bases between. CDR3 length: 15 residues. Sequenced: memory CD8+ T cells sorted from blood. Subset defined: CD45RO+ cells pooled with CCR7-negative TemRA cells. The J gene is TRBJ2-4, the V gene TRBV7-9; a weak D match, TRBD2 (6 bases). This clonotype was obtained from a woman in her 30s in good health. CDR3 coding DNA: TGTGCCAGCAGCCCCCCTAGCGCCCCTAAAAACATTCAGTACTTC. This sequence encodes CASSPPSAPKNIQYF.